Below, one TCR beta chain is given with its context. Antigen: not known. This sample is drawn from a study of T cell responses to AZD1222 COVID-19 vaccine. Some clones are missing from TCRdb's copy, which holds only in-frame ones; the method was immunoSEQ multiplex PCR. The repertoire includes about 100,000 clones, less than 90% of them detected once, and approximately 15% sits in the top ten. Whole-study results and caveats: Close to half of all spike-specific TCRs reportedly target regions of the variants that are unmutated.

CDR3 length: 16 amino acids. V lost 5 bases, J lost 0 bases, and 10 bases stayed unmatched. Germline V gene sequence: CDR1 MDHEN, CDR2 SYDVKM. The sequence was collected from an adult in good health. This specimen consisted of peripheral blood, obtained on day 0 of AZD1222 vaccination. This rearrangement joins TRBV28 to TRBJ2-7; 7 nucleotides line up with TRBD2. The CDR3 DNA sequence: TGTGCCAGCAGTACCCCGAATAGCGGGCTCTCCTACGAGCAGTACTTC. It codes for CASSTPNSGLSYEQYF.